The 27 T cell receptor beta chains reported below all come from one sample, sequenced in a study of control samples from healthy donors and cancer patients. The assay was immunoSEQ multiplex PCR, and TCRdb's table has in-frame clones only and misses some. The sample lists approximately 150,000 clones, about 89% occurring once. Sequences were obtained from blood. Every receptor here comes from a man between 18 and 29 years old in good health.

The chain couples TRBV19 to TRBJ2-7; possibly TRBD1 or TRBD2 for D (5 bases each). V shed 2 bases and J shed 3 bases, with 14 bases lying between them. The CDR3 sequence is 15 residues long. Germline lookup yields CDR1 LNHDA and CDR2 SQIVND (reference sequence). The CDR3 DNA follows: TGTGCCAGTAGTATAAGGGGAAGGGAGAACTACGAGCAGTACTTC. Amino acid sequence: CASSIRGRENYEQYF.

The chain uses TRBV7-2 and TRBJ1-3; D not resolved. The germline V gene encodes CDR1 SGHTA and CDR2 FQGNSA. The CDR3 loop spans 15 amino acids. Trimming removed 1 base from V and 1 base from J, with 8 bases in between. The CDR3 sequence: CASSLEGMSGNTIYF. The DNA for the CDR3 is TGTGCCAGCAGCTTAGAAGGGATGTCTGGAAACACCATATATTTT.

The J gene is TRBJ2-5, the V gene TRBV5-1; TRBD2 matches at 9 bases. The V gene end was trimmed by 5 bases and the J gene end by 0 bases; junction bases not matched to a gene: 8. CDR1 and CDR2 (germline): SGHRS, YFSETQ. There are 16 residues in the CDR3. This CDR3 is CASSRILAGDQETQYF. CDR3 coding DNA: TGCGCCAGCAGTAGAATTTTAGCGGGGGACCAAGAGACCCAGTACTTC.

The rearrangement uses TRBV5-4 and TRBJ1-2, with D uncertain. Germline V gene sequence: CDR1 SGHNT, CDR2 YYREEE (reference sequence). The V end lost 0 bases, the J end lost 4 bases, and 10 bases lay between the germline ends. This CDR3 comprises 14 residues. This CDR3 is CASSLESGPYGYTF. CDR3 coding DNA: TGTGCCAGCAGCTTGGAGTCAGGTCCCTATGGCTACACCTTC.

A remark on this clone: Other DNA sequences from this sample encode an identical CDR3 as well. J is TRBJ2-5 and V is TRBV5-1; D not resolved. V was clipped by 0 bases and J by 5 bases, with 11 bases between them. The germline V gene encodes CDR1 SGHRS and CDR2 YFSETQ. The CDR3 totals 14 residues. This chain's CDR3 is CASSLGLASETQYF. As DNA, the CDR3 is TGCGCCAGCAGCTTGGGGTTAGCATCGGAGACCCAGTACTTC.

CDR3 sequence: CASSWGWGDNEQFF. CDR3 nucleotide sequence: TGTGCCAGTAGTTGGGGGTGGGGAGATAATGAGCAGTTCTTC. The rearrangement links TRBV19 to TRBJ2-1; D may match TRBD1 or TRBD2 (5 bases each). Germline CDR1 reads LNHDA; CDR2 reads SQIVND (reference sequence). This CDR3 region has 14 residues. V dropped 5 bases and J dropped 7 bases, with 15 bases sitting between them.

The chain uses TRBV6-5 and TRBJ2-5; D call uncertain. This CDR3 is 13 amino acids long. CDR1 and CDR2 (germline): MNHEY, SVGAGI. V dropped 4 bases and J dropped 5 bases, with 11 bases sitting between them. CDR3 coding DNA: TGTGCCAGCAGTTCGCGACCCAGGGAGACCCAGTACTTC. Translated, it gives CASSSRPRETQYF.

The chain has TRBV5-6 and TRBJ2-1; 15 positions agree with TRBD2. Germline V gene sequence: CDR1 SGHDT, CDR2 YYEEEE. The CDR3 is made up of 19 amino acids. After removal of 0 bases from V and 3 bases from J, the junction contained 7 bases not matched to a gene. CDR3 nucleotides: TGTGCCAGCAGCTTGGACGGCGGGACTAGCGGGGGGCACTACAATGAGCAGTTCTTC. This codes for CASSLDGGTSGGHYNEQFF. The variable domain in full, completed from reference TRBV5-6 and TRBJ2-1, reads DAGVTQSPTHLIKTRGQQVTLRCSPKSGHDTVSWYQQALGQGPQFIFQYYEEEERQRGNFPDRFSGHQFPNYSSELNVNALLLGDSALYLCASSLDGGTSGGHYNEQFFGPGTRLTVL.

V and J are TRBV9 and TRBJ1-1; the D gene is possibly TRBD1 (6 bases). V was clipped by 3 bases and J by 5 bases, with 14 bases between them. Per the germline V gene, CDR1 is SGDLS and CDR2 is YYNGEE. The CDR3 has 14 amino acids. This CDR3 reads CASSGGGTGTEAFF. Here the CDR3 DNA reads TGTGCCAGCAGCGGAGGGGGAACCGGTACTGAAGCTTTCTTT.

CDR3 loop: CASSHSESGKQFF. CDR3 sequence (DNA): TGCGCCAGCAGCCATTCCGAAAGCGGGAAGCAGTTCTTC. V gene TRBV4-3 combines with J gene TRBJ2-1; the match to TRBD2 covers 7 bases. This CDR3 region has 13 residues. After removal of 3 bases from V and 11 bases from J, the junction contained 7 bases not matched to a gene. Germline V lookup: CDR1 LGHNA, CDR2 YSLEER.

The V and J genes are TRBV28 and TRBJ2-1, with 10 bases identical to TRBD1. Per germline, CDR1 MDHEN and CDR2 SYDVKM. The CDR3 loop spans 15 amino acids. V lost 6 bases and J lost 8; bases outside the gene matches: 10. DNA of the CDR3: TGTGCCAGCAGCCCCGGGACAGGGGATTCAGATGAGCAGTTCTTC. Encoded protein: CASSPGTGDSDEQFF.

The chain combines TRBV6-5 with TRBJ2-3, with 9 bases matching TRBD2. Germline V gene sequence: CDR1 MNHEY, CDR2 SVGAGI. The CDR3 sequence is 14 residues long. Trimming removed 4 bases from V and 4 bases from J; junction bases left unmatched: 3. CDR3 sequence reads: CASSSGGGADTQYF. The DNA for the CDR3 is TGTGCCAGCAGTTCGGGCGGGGGGGCAGATACGCAGTATTTT.

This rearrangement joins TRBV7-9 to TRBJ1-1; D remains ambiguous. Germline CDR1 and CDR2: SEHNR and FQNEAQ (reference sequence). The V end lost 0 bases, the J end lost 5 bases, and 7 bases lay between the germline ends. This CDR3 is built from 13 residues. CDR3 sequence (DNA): TGTGCCAGCAGCTTAGCCGAGACGACTGAAGCTTTCTTT. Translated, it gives CASSLAETTEAFF.

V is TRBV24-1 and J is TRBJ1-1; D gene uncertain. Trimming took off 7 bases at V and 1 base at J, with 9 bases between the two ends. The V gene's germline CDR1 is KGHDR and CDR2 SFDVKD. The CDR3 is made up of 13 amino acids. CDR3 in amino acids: CATRKTANTEAFF. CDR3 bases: TGTGCCACCAGAAAGACGGCGAACACTGAAGCTTTCTTT.

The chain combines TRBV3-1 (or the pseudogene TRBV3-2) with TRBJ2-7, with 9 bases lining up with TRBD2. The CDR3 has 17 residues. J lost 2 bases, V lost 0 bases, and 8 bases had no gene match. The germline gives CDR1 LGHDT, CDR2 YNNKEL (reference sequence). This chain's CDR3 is CASSQDLMGLAPYEQYF. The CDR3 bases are TGTGCCAGCAGCCAAGATCTAATGGGACTAGCCCCCTACGAGCAGTACTTC.

The CDR3 region is CASSPDRPNTGELFF. The CDR3 bases are TGCGCCAGCAGTCCGGACAGGCCGAACACCGGGGAGCTGTTTTTT. The V call is TRBV5-1, the J call TRBJ2-2; 7 nucleotides line up with TRBD1. The CDR3 is 15 amino acids. With V trimmed by 5 bases and J by 0 bases, 4 bases remained unmatched. Germline loops: CDR1 SGHRS, CDR2 YFSETQ. The entire variable domain, with the rest obtained from reference TRBV5-1 and TRBJ2-2, is as follows: KAGVTQTPRYLIKTRGQQVTLSCSPISGHRSVSWYQQTPGQGLQFLFEYFSETQRNKGNFPGRFSGRQFSNSRSEMNVSTLELGDSALYLCASSPDRPNTGELFFGEGSRLTVL.

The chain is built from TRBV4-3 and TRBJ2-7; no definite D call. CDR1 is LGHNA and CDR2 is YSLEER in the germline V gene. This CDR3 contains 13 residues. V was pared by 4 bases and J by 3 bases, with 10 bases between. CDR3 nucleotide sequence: TGCGCCAGCAGCCGGTCCGCTCACTACGAGCAGTACTTC. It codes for CASSRSAHYEQYF.

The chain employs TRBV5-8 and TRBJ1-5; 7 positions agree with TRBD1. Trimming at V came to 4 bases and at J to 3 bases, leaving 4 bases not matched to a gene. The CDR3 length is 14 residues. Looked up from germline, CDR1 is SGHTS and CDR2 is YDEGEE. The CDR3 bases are TGTGCCAGCAGCCCGACAGGGAACAATCAGCCCCAGCATTTT. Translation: CASSPTGNNQPQHF.

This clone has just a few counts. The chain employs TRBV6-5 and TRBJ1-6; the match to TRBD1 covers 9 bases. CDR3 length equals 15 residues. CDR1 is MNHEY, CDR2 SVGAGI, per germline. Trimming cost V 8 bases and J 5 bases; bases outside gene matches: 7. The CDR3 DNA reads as TGTGCCAGCCGAACAGGGGGCAGTCATAATTCACCCCTCCACTTT. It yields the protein CASRTGGSHNSPLHF.

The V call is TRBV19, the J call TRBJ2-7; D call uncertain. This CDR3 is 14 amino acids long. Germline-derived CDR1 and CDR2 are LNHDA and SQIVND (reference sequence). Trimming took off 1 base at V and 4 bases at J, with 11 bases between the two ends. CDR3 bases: TGTGCCAGTAGTATAGTGGCAGGTCAATACGAGCAGTACTTC. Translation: CASSIVAGQYEQYF.

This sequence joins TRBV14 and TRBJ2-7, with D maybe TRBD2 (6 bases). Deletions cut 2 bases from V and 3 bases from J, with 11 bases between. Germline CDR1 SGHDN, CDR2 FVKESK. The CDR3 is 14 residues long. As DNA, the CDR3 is TGTGCCAGCAGCCAACGCGGGGACTTCTACGAGCAGTACTTC. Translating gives CASSQRGDFYEQYF.

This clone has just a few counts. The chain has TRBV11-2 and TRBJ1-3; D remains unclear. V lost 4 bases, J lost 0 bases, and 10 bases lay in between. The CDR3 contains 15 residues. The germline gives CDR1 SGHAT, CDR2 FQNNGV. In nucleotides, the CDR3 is TGTGCCAGCAGCTCGAATCGACACTCTGGAAACACCATATATTTT. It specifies CASSSNRHSGNTIYF. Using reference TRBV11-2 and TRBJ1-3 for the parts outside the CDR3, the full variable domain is EAGVAQSPRYKIIEKRQSVAFWCNPISGHATLYWYQQILGQGPKLLIQFQNNGVVDDSQLPKDRFSAERLKGVDSTLKIQPAKLEDSAVYLCASSSNRHSGNTIYFGEGSWLTVV.

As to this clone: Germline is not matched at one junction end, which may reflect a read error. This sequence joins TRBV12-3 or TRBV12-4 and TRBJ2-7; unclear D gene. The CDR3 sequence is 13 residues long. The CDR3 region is CASSLNPRPNLHF. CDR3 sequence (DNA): TGTGCCAGCAGTTTAAACCCAAGACCCAACCTTCACTTC.

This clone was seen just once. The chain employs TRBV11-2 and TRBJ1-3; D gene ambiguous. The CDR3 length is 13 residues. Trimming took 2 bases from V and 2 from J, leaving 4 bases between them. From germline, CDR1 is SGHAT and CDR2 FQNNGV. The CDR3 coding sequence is TGTGCCAGCAGCTTATCCACTGGAAACACCATATATTTT. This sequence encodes CASSLSTGNTIYF.

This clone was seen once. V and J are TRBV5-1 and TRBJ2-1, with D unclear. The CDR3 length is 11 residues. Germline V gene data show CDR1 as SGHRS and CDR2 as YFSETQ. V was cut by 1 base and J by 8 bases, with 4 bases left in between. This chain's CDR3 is CASSLNHEQFF. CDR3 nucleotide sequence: TGCGCCAGCAGCTTGAACCATGAGCAGTTCTTC.

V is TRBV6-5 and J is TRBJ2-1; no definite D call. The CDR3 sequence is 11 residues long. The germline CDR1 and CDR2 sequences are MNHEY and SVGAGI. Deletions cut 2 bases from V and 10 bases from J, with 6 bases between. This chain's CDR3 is CASSYVGEQFF. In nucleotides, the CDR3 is TGTGCCAGCAGTTACGTGGGGGAGCAGTTCTTC.

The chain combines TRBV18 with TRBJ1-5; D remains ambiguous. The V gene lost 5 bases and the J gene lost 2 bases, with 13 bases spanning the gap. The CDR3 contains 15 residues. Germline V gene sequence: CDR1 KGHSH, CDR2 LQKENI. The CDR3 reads CASSRAGSRNQPQHF. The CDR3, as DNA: TGTGCCAGCTCAAGGGCAGGCAGCCGCAATCAGCCCCAGCATTTT.